This T cell receptor (beta chain) is drawn from a study of cytomegalovirus exposure and HLA in healthy donors. Study-level background: The same platform as the 500 to 700 first-cohort repertoires was used for the roughly 130 validation repertoires, a later analysis reported. Study outcomes and limitations: There were 164 TCR beta chains listed as cytomegalovirus-associated. Most TCR sequences were seen very rarely across donors, but some public TCRs occurred in many.

The donors were part of the validation cohort, which consisted of under 150 subjects and was separate from the first cohort of hundreds of subjects. Repertoires were generated with immunoSEQ multiplex PCR, while TCRdb's copy carries only in-frame clones and drops some. The sample consists of approximately 100,000 clones, 88% of them appearing once. This CDR3 comprises 14 residues. The V and J ends lost 8 bases and 5 bases, in that order; junction bases with no gene match: 8. Germline V gene sequence: CDR1 MNHEY, CDR2 SVGAGI. This clone was counted between two and nine times. Its target is not known. Sequencing was carried out using PBMCs. The rearrangement joins TRBV6-5 to TRBJ2-2; 7 bases match TRBD2. This TCR came from a young woman in good health and CMV-seropositive. CDR3 sequence: CASGQRGGTGELFF. CDR3 in DNA: TGTGCCAGCGGCCAGCGGGGCGGGACCGGGGAGCTGTTTTTT.